This T cell receptor (beta chain) was observed in a study of OX40 agonist ivuxolimab in advanced cancers. Study background: From roughly 23 to 85 years was the age range, with a mean of around 60 years, and 65% to 90% were male.

Profiled with immunoSEQ multiplex PCR; TCRdb holds only in-frame clones, not every one. The sample lists around 92,000 clones, 90% to 95% occurring once. In the case of this clone: Its matching antigen is unknown.

Broader study findings: Nonresponders, in some cases, also had low normalized T-cell clonal expansion. The study found that CD8+ T cells averaged more expanded clones than CD4+.

Blood draws occurred at baseline, cycle 4 day 1, and cycle 7 day 1. The TCR comes from an adult with an advanced solid tumor such as melanoma, head and neck, liver or kidney cancer. Here the sequenced sample was CD4+ or CD8+ T cells sorted from blood, taken in a trial of the OX40 agonist ivuxolimab.

CDR3 nucleotides: TGTGCCAGCAGCGAGGGCGAGCAGTACTTC. Its translation: CASSEGEQYF. The chain recombines TRBV2 with TRBJ2-7, with D perhaps TRBD2 (5 bases). CDR3 size: 10 residues. With 6 bases removed from V and 6 bases from J, the gap between germline ends came to 6 bases. Per germline, CDR1 SNHLY and CDR2 FYNNEI.